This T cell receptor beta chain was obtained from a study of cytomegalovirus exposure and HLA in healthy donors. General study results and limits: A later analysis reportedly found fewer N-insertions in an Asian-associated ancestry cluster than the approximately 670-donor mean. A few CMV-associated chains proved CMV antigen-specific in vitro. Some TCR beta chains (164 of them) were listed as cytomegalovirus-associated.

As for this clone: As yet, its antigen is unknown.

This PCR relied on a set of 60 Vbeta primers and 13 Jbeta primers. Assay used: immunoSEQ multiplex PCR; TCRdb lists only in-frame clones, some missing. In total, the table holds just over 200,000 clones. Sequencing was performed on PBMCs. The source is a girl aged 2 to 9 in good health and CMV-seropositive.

The CDR3: CASSFRGGYTF. The CDR3 DNA follows: TGTGCCAGCAGTTTCAGGGGTGGCTACACCTTC. V usage is TRBV28 and J usage is TRBJ1-2; possible D gene TRBD1, 6 bases. The V gene's germline CDR1 is MDHEN and CDR2 SYDVKM. The CDR3 loop spans 11 amino acids. Trimming stripped 3 bases from V and 7 bases from J, with 6 bases between.